This T cell receptor beta chain was sequenced for a study of cytomegalovirus exposure and HLA in healthy donors. The CDR3 spans 14 residues. The PCR had 60 Vbeta and 13 Jbeta primers. Repertoires were generated with immunoSEQ multiplex PCR, while TCRdb's copy carries only in-frame clones and drops some. The repertoire holds 150,000 to 200,000 clones, about 85% seen once, with 1% in the top ten. Regarding the study as a whole: In an earlier analysis, productive rearrangement rates for most beta V segments clustered near 90% or 30%. Several top significant clusters appeared, in a later analysis, to be linked to common viral pathogens.

This clone was observed a single time. Its antigen remains unknown. Sequenced sample: PBMCs. The gene calls are TRBV12-1 and TRBJ2-5; TRBD2 is taken as the D call from the table, unchecked against the DNA. TRBV12-1 is described as a pseudogene. The TCR sequence derives from a boy aged 2 to 10 in good health and CMV-seronegative. The CDR3 nucleotides read TGTGCCAGCAGCTGGCTGGACGGGCGGGCGACCCAGTACTTC. Its protein is CASSWLDGRATQYF.